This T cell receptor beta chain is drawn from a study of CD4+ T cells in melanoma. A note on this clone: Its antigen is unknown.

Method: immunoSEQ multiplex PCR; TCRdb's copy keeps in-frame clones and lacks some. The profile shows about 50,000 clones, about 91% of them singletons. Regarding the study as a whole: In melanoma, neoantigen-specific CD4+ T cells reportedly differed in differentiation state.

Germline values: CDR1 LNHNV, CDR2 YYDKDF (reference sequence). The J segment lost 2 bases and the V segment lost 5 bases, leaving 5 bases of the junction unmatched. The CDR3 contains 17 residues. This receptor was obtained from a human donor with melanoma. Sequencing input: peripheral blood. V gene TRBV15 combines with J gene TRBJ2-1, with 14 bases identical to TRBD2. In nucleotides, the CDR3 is TGTGCCACCAGCCCACCGGGACTAGCGGGGGCCTACAATGAGCAGTTCTTC. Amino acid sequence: CATSPPGLAGAYNEQFF.